These T cell receptor beta chains were read from a single sample in a study of blood T cell repertoires in COVID-19. TCRdb's table, derived via immunoSEQ multiplex PCR, lists solely in-frame clones and lacks some. The table shows roughly 55,000 clones, with roughly 84% occurring only once. Sequencing was performed on peripheral blood. All receptors come from a man aged 45-65 years with active COVID-19. CDR3s leave out the opening cysteine and the closing phenylalanine or tryptophan.

j_call,v_call,cdr3_aa
TRBJ2-1,TRBV6-4,ASSAGGGYNEQF
TRBJ2-7,TRBV6-6,ASSHNLGSYEQY
TRBJ2-1,TRBV11-2,ASSLGRETPYNEQF
TRBJ2-7,TRBV5-1,ASSLAFSGGLYEQY
TRBJ1-2,TRBV12-3/TRBV12-4,ASSFAGAGGYT
TRBJ2-7,TRBV7-9,ASSFRAVAEEQY
TRBJ2-7,TRBV6-5,ATITGTGAHEQY
TRBJ2-2,TRBV6-5,ASGAVNTGELF
TRBJ2-2,TRBV4-3,ASSQVGTGGTGELF
TRBJ2-3,TRBV4-2,ASSQGAGEPDTQY
TRBJ2-1,TRBV19,ASNRDRMYNEQF
TRBJ2-7,TRBV11-2,ASSQQVHEQY
TRBJ2-1,TRBV5-1,ASSLAPPNNEQF
TRBJ2-1,TRBV12-5,ASGPDGTFNEQF
TRBJ1-3,TRBV6-6,ASSSLDSGNTIY
TRBJ1-2,TRBV6-5,ASTLGPAGNYGYT
TRBJ2-1,TRBV10-3,AIRRDPEASEF
TRBJ2-3,TRBV4-3,ASSPSGVIDTQY
TRBJ1-1,TRBV15,ATSAWRGLVNTEAF
TRBJ2-7,TRBV4-2,ASSRSSTYEQY
TRBJ1-1,TRBV12-3/TRBV12-4,ASRGDRDREAF
TRBJ1-5,TRBV5-1,ASRPEGVNQPQH
TRBJ1-1,TRBV11-2,ASSPGRRPEAF
TRBJ1-2,TRBV4-3,ASSQDVQRGYT
TRBJ1-5,TRBV10-3,AISEAENQPQH
TRBJ2-2,TRBV2,ASRERQGTGELF
TRBJ2-7,TRBV5-4,ASSAAATYEQY
TRBJ2-2,TRBV5-6,ASSLRGNTGELF
TRBJ2-2,TRBV3-1/TRBV3-2,ASSQSLPSGGAGELF
TRBJ1-2,TRBV6-5,ASQSSAGQGGGYT
TRBJ1-1,TRBV6-5,ASSYSGAGMNTEAF
TRBJ2-3,TRBV2,ASSVASGLTDTQY
TRBJ2-5,TRBV13,ASSPAGLAGAETQY
TRBJ2-5,TRBV7-6,ASSLGHTAGGETQY
TRBJ1-2,TRBV3-1/TRBV3-2,ASSRGNSGYT
TRBJ1-3,TRBV2,ASPGDTIY
TRBJ2-1,TRBV5-6,ASSQSAGYNEQF
TRBJ2-7,TRBV25-1,ASSPQGSYEQY
TRBJ1-2,TRBV7-2,ASSRDRVGYGYT
TRBJ2-7,TRBV7-2,ASSLVETVISEQY
TRBJ2-7,TRBV4-3,ASSQDRHTYEQY
TRBJ1-5,TRBV7-8,ASSSDSNQPQH
TRBJ2-2,TRBV27,ASSLLTGELF
TRBJ2-1,TRBV5-1,ASSPVFGRAYNEQF
TRBJ2-1,TRBV13,ASSSMRTYNEQF
TRBJ2-3,TRBV24-1,ATSPGHFTDTQY
TRBJ1-5,TRBV30,AWSSPGGPQH
TRBJ1-4,TRBV19,ASRAGTSLANEKLF